Detailed here is one T cell receptor (beta chain). This entry is derived from a study of blood T cell repertoires in COVID-19. Study at large: Specimens from acute and convalescent COVID-19 originated in the United States, Italy and Spain.

The CDR3 length is 13 residues. Trimming left V 1 base short and J 3 bases short, with 9 bases between. The germline gives CDR1 SQVTM, CDR2 ANQGSEA. TCRdb keeps only in-frame clones here, not all; method: immunoSEQ multiplex PCR. The table records about 120,000 clones, roughly four fifths of them present only once. The chain joins TRBV29-1 to TRBJ1-1; D is uncertain. Sample: peripheral blood. The origin of this receptor is a human donor in a cohort sampled during active COVID-19. This CDR3 is CSVEGSGHTEAFF. The CDR3 region has the DNA TGCAGCGTTGAAGGATCAGGCCACACTGAAGCTTTCTTT. The full variable domain, in which reference TRBV29-1 and TRBJ1-1 provide the parts outside the CDR3, is SAVISQKPSRDICQRGTSLTIQCQVDSQVTMMFWYRQQPGQSLTLIATANQGSEATYESGFVIDKFPISRPNLTFSTLTVSNMSPEDSSIYLCSVEGSGHTEAFFGQGTRLTVV.